These 18 T cell receptor beta chains were all obtained from the same sample, sequenced in a study of blood T cell repertoires in COVID-19. The table came from immunoSEQ multiplex PCR; TCRdb's copy has only in-frame clones and leaves some out. This sample has 250,000 or so clones; around 84% occur once, and the top ten carry about 1.5%. Sequenced: PBMCs or T cells enriched from blood (not recorded which). These receptors originate from a woman aged 45-60 years who had recovered from COVID-19.

The chain uses TRBV5-1 and TRBJ2-3; TRBD2 aligns across 7 bases. The CDR3 consists of 14 residues. V gave up 4 bases and J gave up 4 bases; unmatched junction bases: 6. Germline values: CDR1 SGHRS, CDR2 YFSETQ. The CDR3 region is CASSPGGFPDTQYF. Written as DNA, the CDR3 is TGCGCCAGCAGCCCGGGGGGATTCCCAGATACGCAGTATTTT.

This chain joins TRBV9 and TRBJ2-7; 8 bases are shared with TRBD2. The CDR3 contains 15 residues. With V trimmed by 4 bases and J by 4 bases, 10 bases remained unmatched. CDR1 is SGDLS and CDR2 is YYNGEE in the germline V gene. The CDR3 loop is CASSSEGSGNYEQYF. For the CDR3, the DNA is TGTGCCAGCAGCTCCGAGGGTAGCGGGAATTACGAGCAGTACTTC.

The chain joins TRBV7-6 to TRBJ2-2; TRBD1 aligns across 10 bases. In germline, CDR1 is SGHVS, CDR2 FNYEAQ. J was trimmed by 1 base and V by 5 bases; bases with no gene match: 13. CDR3 length: 19 residues. CDR3 residues: CASSKSATGGPMNTGELFF. CDR3 in DNA: TGTGCCAGCAGCAAGTCCGCGACAGGGGGCCCAATGAACACCGGGGAGCTGTTTTTT.

This chain joins TRBV12-5 and TRBJ2-2; no firm D call. Trimming left V 2 bases short and J 4 bases short, with 14 bases between. Germline V gene lookup returns CDR1 LGHNT and CDR2 FRNRAP. This CDR3 has 16 amino acids. CDR3 nucleotides: TGTGCTAGTGGTTTGAGTCTAGTTTCAATCACCGGGGAGCTGTTTTTT. The encoded protein is CASGLSLVSITGELFF. Variable domain in full (rest from reference TRBV12-5 and TRBJ2-2): DARVTQTPRHKVTEMGQEVTMRCQPILGHNTVFWYRQTMMQGLELLAYFRNRAPLDDSGMPKDRFSAEMPDATLATLKIQPSEPRDSAVYFCASGLSLVSITGELFFGEGSRLTVL.

This sequence joins TRBV3-1 (or the pseudogene TRBV3-2) and TRBJ1-2; 11 bases match TRBD1. CDR3 length: 15 amino acids. In germline, CDR1 is LGHDT, CDR2 YNNKEL (reference sequence). V trimming: 3 bases; J trimming: 7 bases; junction bases outside the gene matches: 7. The CDR3 coding sequence is TGTGCCAGCAGCCATCGGACAGGGGGCGTTAGTGGCTACACCTTC. Translated, it gives CASSHRTGGVSGYTF.

The chain combines TRBV9 with TRBJ1-2; D may be TRBD1 (5 bases). V dropped 5 bases and J dropped 3 bases, with 8 bases sitting between them. Germline CDR1 SGDLS, CDR2 YYNGEE. CDR3 length: 12 amino acids. CDR3 in amino acids: CASSWGDYGYTF. In DNA form, the CDR3 reads TGTGCCAGCAGTTGGGGCGACTATGGCTACACCTTC.

The rearrangement links TRBV5-1 to TRBJ2-1; 8 bases agree with TRBD2. Germline V gene sequence: CDR1 SGHRS, CDR2 YFSETQ. V dropped 0 bases and J dropped 7; count of bases not matched to a gene: 9. The CDR3 contains 16 residues. The chain's CDR3 is CASSLVGRAFGNEQFF. In nucleotides, the CDR3 is TGCGCCAGCAGCTTGGTCGGGAGGGCCTTTGGAAATGAGCAGTTCTTC.

V is TRBV7-2 and J is TRBJ1-5; possible D gene TRBD1, 6 bases. V gave up 5 bases and J gave up 6 bases, with 11 bases separating them. Germline V gene data show CDR1 as SGHTA and CDR2 as FQGNSA. The CDR3 is made up of 13 amino acids. CDR3 in amino acids: CASSLDSTQPQHF. The CDR3 nucleotides read TGTGCCAGCAGCCTGGACAGTACTCAGCCCCAGCATTTT.

The J gene is TRBJ1-2, the V gene TRBV6-2 or TRBV6-3; 11 bases are shared with TRBD1. Germline lookup yields CDR1 MNHEY and CDR2 SVGEGT. After removal of 5 bases from V and 6 bases from J, the junction contained 2 bases not matched to a gene. This CDR3 has 13 residues. CDR3 nucleotide sequence: TGTGCCAGCAGTCGGACAGGGGGCGATGGCTACACCTTC. It specifies CASSRTGGDGYTF.

This sequence joins TRBV7-6 and TRBJ2-7; D may be TRBD2 (5 bases). The CDR3 extends over 17 amino acids. CDR1 is SGHVS, CDR2 FNYEAQ, per germline. The V and J ends lost 0 bases and 1 base respectively, with 16 bases between them. CDR3 nucleotides: TGTGCCAGCAGCTTAGCGGTTTGGCGGGTCGGGTCCTACGAGCAGTACTTC. It is translated as CASSLAVWRVGSYEQYF.

The V and J genes are TRBV5-6 and TRBJ1-2; D remains unclear. V was trimmed by 7 bases and J by 2 bases, leaving 12 bases between them. The CDR3 extends over 13 amino acids. Germline V CDR1 and CDR2: SGHDT, YYEEEE. CDR3 region: CASGGLNNYGYTF. The CDR3 DNA sequence: TGTGCCAGCGGCGGACTGAACAACTATGGCTACACCTTC. The entire variable domain, with the rest obtained from reference TRBV5-6 and TRBJ1-2, is as follows: DAGVTQSPTHLIKTRGQQVTLRCSPKSGHDTVSWYQQALGQGPQFIFQYYEEEERQRGNFPDRFSGHQFPNYSSELNVNALLLGDSALYLCASGGLNNYGYTFGSGTRLTVV.

This chain connects TRBV28 to TRBJ2-1; TRBD1 agrees at 8 bases. The germline gives CDR1 MDHEN, CDR2 SYDVKM. The V and J ends lost 5 bases and 10 bases, in that order; junction bases with no gene match: 10. There are 14 residues in the CDR3. CDR3 amino acids: CASSHDRGSSEQFF. CDR3 nucleotide sequence: TGTGCCAGCAGTCACGACAGGGGCTCGAGCGAGCAGTTCTTC.

This sequence joins TRBV3-1 (or the pseudogene TRBV3-2) and TRBJ2-4; D possibly corresponds to TRBD1 (6 bases). The length of the CDR3 is 15 residues. V dropped 6 bases and J dropped 3 bases, with 15 bases sitting between them. Germline lookup yields CDR1 LGHDT and CDR2 YNNKEL (reference sequence). The CDR3, as DNA: TGTGCCAGCAGTGACCGGGACACCCACAAAAACATTCAGTACTTC. It translates to CASSDRDTHKNIQYF.

The chain recombines TRBV19 with TRBJ2-6, with 9 bases identical to TRBD1. CDR1 is LNHDA and CDR2 is SQIVND in the germline V gene (reference sequence). Germline trimming cut 6 bases from V and 0 bases from J; bases unmatched to any gene: 6. This CDR3 comprises 17 residues. The CDR3 region is CASSRQGVNSGANVLTF. The CDR3 DNA reads TGTGCCAGTAGCAGACAGGGGGTTAACTCTGGGGCCAACGTCCTGACTTTC.

V and J are TRBV6-5 and TRBJ1-5; D is perhaps TRBD1 (6 bases). CDR3 size: 15 residues. Germline CDR1 and CDR2: MNHEY and SVGAGI. Trimming left V 2 bases short and J 6 bases short, with 14 bases between. CDR3 in DNA: TGTGCCAGCAGTTACAGCGGCCCGACAGGTCAGCCCCAGCATTTT. Its protein product is CASSYSGPTGQPQHF.

The chain carries TRBV28 and TRBJ1-1; a weak D match, TRBD1 (6 bases). Trimming pared 8 bases from V and 4 bases from J, leaving 14 bases between. From germline, CDR1 is MDHEN and CDR2 SYDVKM. The CDR3 has 13 residues. The CDR3 protein is CASRTEFTTEAFF. The CDR3, as DNA: TGTGCCAGCCGGACAGAATTCACCACTGAAGCTTTCTTT.

The chain combines TRBV28 with TRBJ2-7, with 9 bases that match TRBD2. The junction had 14 bases not matched to a gene; V was cut back by 5 bases and J by 3 bases. The length of the CDR3 is 17 residues. CDR1 is MDHEN, CDR2 SYDVKM, per germline. CDR3 DNA sequence: TGTGCCAGCAGTCATCCCCCTGGGGCGGGAGGGCACTACGAGCAGTACTTC. As protein: CASSHPPGAGGHYEQYF.

The rearrangement joins TRBV4-1 to TRBJ1-5, with D unclear. V was clipped by 4 bases and J by 8 bases, with 15 bases between them. The CDR3 is 14 residues long. Per the germline V gene, CDR1 is MGHRA and CDR2 is YSYEKL. The CDR3 region is CASSRLVRGEPQHF. For the CDR3, the DNA is TGCGCCAGCAGCCGCCTTGTCCGGGGAGAGCCCCAGCATTTT.